This T cell receptor (beta chain) was recovered during a study of response to subunit inactivated influenza vaccine. Notes on the study in general: Researchers suggested that each seasonal influenza vaccination recruits few new T cells.

Using its own MiXCR run on the RT-PCR reads, TCRdb lists one record per CDR3 protein. The sample carries hundreds of thousands of distinct CDR3 sequences, approximately 11% recorded once. The ends were cut back, 0 bases at V and 6 bases at J, with 15 bases in the middle. Germline assignment: CDR1 MNHEY and CDR2 SMNVEV (reference sequence). The length of the CDR3 is 15 residues. This clonotype was observed a handful of times. The target antigen is unknown. This sample was shared with a second study, whose subject was T cells expressing NK-cell markers. That source reports: The cDNA for TCR beta came from 5'RACE template switching with UMIs. One of the eight sequenced donors was seronegative, whereas the other seven were HCMV-seropositive. Of the CD8+ T cell pool in about 6 donors, roughly 1.0-8% was accounted for by dominant NKG2C+ clonotypes. Evidence did not settle whether expanded NKG2C+ T cell clones targeted HCMV.

The receptor was isolated from a man aged 50-60 years who received an inactivated influenza vaccine. The rearrangement uses TRBV27 and TRBJ2-7; TRBD2 is a possible D gene (5 bases). The sample was PBMCs from blood, taken on the day of vaccination. CDR3 amino acids: CASSLSRGRVTEQYF. The CDR3 bases are TGTGCCAGCAGTTTATCCCGAGGGCGCGTAACCGAGCAGTACTTC.